Listed below are T cell receptor beta chains from one sample, sequenced in a study of cytotoxic CD8 clonotypes in ibrutinib-treated CLL. The data were produced by immunoSEQ multiplex PCR, yet TCRdb's version contains in-frame clones alone and is incomplete. The repertoire holds around 310,000 clones, about 77% seen once, with over 5% in the top ten. The source material was PBMCs, sampled before ibrutinib treatment. These receptors came from a human donor with chronic lymphocytic leukemia. The CDR3 runs from the conserved cysteine through the conserved F or W. A D gene is named only where the DNA matches it firmly. Not every row has a clone size; where given, it reads once, few, many or a size class.

d_gene | j_gene | abundance | v_gene | CDR3nt | CDR3aa
. | TRBJ2-5 | . | TRBV5-4 | TGTGCCAGCAGCAGGACAGAAGAGACCCAGTACTTC | CASSRTEETQYF
. | TRBJ2-3 | . | TRBV6-4 | TGTGCCAGCAGGGGACTGAGCACAGATACGCAGTATTTT | CASRGLSTDTQYF
. | TRBJ1-3 | few | TRBV7-6 | TGTGCCAGCAGCTTAGGCGGCAGGGCCTCTGGAAACACCATATATTTT | CASSLGGRASGNTIYF
. | TRBJ1-2 | few | TRBV5-6 | TGTGCCAGCAGCCCTGTCGGGGGGAACTATGGCTACACCTTC | CASSPVGGNYGYTF
. | TRBJ2-3 | . | TRBV7-9 | TGTGCCAGCAGCCCCGAGAGGGGATTAGGCACAGATACGCAGTATTTT | CASSPERGLGTDTQYF
TRBD2 | TRBJ2-2 | . | TRBV4-1 | TGCGCCAGCAGCCCTGGACTAGCGGGAGTAAGCACCGGGGAGCTGTTTTTT | CASSPGLAGVSTGELFF
TRBD2 | TRBJ2-1 | . | TRBV9 | TGTGCCAGCAGCGAGATAGCGGGAGGCGCTCCCAGCTCCTACAATGAGCAGTTCTTC | CASSEIAGGAPSSYNEQFF
TRBD1 | TRBJ2-1 | few | TRBV4-3 | TGCGCCAGCAGCCGGGACAGGCGCCATGAGCAGTTCTTC | CASSRDRRHEQFF
TRBD2 | TRBJ2-7 | . | TRBV7-2 | TGTGCCAGCAGCCCAGGGACAGCACCCCTAGCGGGAGTAATCTACGAGCAGTACTTC | CASSPGTAPLAGVIYEQYF
TRBD1 | TRBJ1-1 | . | TRBV4-1 | TGCGCCAGCAGCCCCGCCAGGGGGATAGGGGAAATGAACACTGAAGCTTTCTTT | CASSPARGIGEMNTEAFF
. | TRBJ2-2 | . | TRBV18 | TGTGCCAGCTCACCACAACAGGCGAACACCGGGGAGCTGTTTTTT | CASSPQQANTGELFF
. | TRBJ1-2 | . | TRBV7-9 | TGTGCCAGCAGCTTATGGCAGGGCTTTAATAACTATGGCTACACCTTC | CASSLWQGFNNYGYTF
. | TRBJ2-1 | . | TRBV5-6 | TGTGCCAGCAGCTTTCGCAAGCGGGAGCAGTTCTTC | CASSFRKREQFF
TRBD1 | TRBJ1-3 | . | TRBV11-3 | TGTGCCAGCAGCATTGGACAGGGCTCTGGAAACACCATATATTTT | CASSIGQGSGNTIYF
. | TRBJ1-2 | . | TRBV4-3 | TGCGCCAGCAGCCAGGGTAATTATGGCTACACCTTC | CASSQGNYGYTF
. | TRBJ2-1 | . | TRBV6-5 | TGTGCCAGCACCCGACTCGACAATGAGCAGTTCTTC | CASTRLDNEQFF
. | TRBJ1-2 | . | TRBV18 | TGTGCCAGCTCACCCGATGGGGCAGTACCTTATGGCTACACCTTC | CASSPDGAVPYGYTF
. | TRBJ1-2 | . | TRBV5-1 | TGCGCCAGCAGCCGGGACAACGAGAGTAATGGCTACACCTTC | CASSRDNESNGYTF
. | TRBJ1-5 | . | TRBV5-1 | TGCGCCAGCAGCTTGCAGGGCCAAGTTAATCAGCCCCAGCATTTT | CASSLQGQVNQPQHF
TRBD1 | TRBJ1-2 | . | TRBV4-2 | TGTGCCAGCAGCAAGATCGGGGACAGGGGGTTCTATGGCTACACCTTC | CASSKIGDRGFYGYTF
. | TRBJ1-1 | few | TRBV5-1 | TGCGCCAGCAGCAATTCAGACGAGAACACTGAAGCTTTCTTT | CASSNSDENTEAFF
. | TRBJ1-5 | once | TRBV4-2 | TGTGCCAGCAGCCAGGGGGGCCTAGGACAGCCCCAGCATTTT | CASSQGGLGQPQHF
TRBD1 | TRBJ1-5 | . | TRBV5-6 | TGTGCCAGCAGTCATCACCCGACAGGGGGCTTCGGTCAGCCCCAGCATTTT | CASSHHPTGGFGQPQHF
. | TRBJ2-2 | . | TRBV6-1 | TGTGCCAGCAGTAGGACTGGGGGCACCGGGGAGCTGTTTTTT | CASSRTGGTGELFF
TRBD2 | TRBJ2-7 | . | TRBV18 | TGTGCCAGCTCACCATACGATAGCGGGAGTTTTTCCTACGAGCAGTACTTC | CASSPYDSGSFSYEQYF
. | TRBJ2-3 | once | TRBV30 | TGTGCCTGGAGTGTATTCAGAGATACGCAGTATTTT | CAWSVFRDTQYF
. | TRBJ2-7 | . | TRBV30 | TGTGCCTGGAGTTTTGGGGTTATGAGCGAGCAGTACTTC | CAWSFGVMSEQYF
. | TRBJ1-1 | . | TRBV30 | TGTGCCTGGAGTGAACAGGGAGTTGAAGCTTTCTTT | CAWSEQGVEAFF
TRBD2 | TRBJ2-2 | . | TRBV9 | TGTGCCAGCAGCCCGGGAGGCGGGGGCACCGGGGAGCTGTTTTTT | CASSPGGGGTGELFF
. | TRBJ2-2 | . | TRBV9 | TGTGCCAGCAGCTTCACTACGGGGAAGGGGACCGGGGAGCTGTTTTTT | CASSFTTGKGTGELFF
. | TRBJ1-5 | . | TRBV12-5 | TGTGCTAGTGGTTTGGGACCCAATCAGCCCCAGCATTTT | CASGLGPNQPQHF
TRBD1 | TRBJ2-7 | . | TRBV15 | TGTGCCACCAGCAGAGACGGGACAGGGGTCCTTTCCGAGCAGTACTTC | CATSRDGTGVLSEQYF
. | TRBJ2-4 | few | TRBV2 | TGTGCCAGCAGCCCCCAATACAACATTCAGTACTTC | CASSPQYNIQYF
. | TRBJ2-2 | . | TRBV27 | TGTGCCAGCAGTTCCCCCGGGAGAGCGGGTGCCGGGGAGCTGTTTTTT | CASSSPGRAGAGELFF
. | TRBJ2-7 | . | TRBV28 | TGTGCCAGCAGTTTAAACACAGGGTACGAGCAGTACTTC | CASSLNTGYEQYF